This T cell receptor beta chain was recorded in a study of metastatic and nonmetastatic thyroid tumors. Study information: Repertoire comparison spanned blood and tumor or nodule tissue of malignant and benign thyroid patients. Study-wide results and limits: It was reported that TCR beta diversity was significantly higher in malignant thyroid tumors than benign nodules, in blood and tumor.

Only a few counts were recorded for this clone. The antigen remains undetermined. Methods used by the authors: A classifier of distant metastasis in papillary thyroid cancer was built from CDR3 differences (across clinicopathological groups). TCRdb reanalyzed the PCR reads via MiXCR. None of the V and J calls come from the authors' own analysis; TCRdb made them. The sample shows around 50,000 clones, over 20% of them seen only once. Among the patients, none had received any treatment before thyroid surgery. The TCR originated in a male donor with papillary thyroid cancer or a benign thyroid nodule (not recorded which). Some clones in this sample may be carry-over from other donors' samples. Sequencing was performed on blood.

CDR3 region: CASSEWGEHEKLFF. CDR3 nucleotide sequence: TGTGCCAGCAGTGAGTGGGGGGAGCATGAAAAACTGTTTTTT. The chain is built from TRBV6-1 and TRBJ1-4, with a possible D match to TRBD1 (5 bases). V lost 3 bases to trimming and J lost 6 bases, with 11 bases between them. Germline V gene data show CDR1 as MNHNS and CDR2 as SASEGT. This CDR3 comprises 14 residues.